One TCR beta chain is described in this entry. This specimen belongs to a study of radiotherapy plus CTLA-4 blockade in lung cancer. The CDR3 extends over 13 amino acids. Per germline, CDR1 SGHDT and CDR2 YYEEEE. Trimming took 0 bases from V and 7 from J, leaving 7 bases between them. Profiled with immunoSEQ multiplex PCR; TCRdb holds only in-frame clones, not every one. The table lists about 25,000 clones, over 55% of them singletons. The source material was peripheral blood, sampled from a patient treated with radiotherapy plus ipilimumab. The genes are TRBV5-6 and TRBJ1-4, with a possible D match to TRBD1 (6 bases). This clonotype originated in a human donor with non-small cell lung cancer whose response to radiotherapy plus ipilimumab could not be evaluated. CDR3 coding DNA: TGTGCCAGCAGCTTGGACAGGGCTGAAAAACTGTTTTTT. It codes for CASSLDRAEKLFF.